The table lists the clone carrying this T cell receptor beta chain with many counts. What it recognizes is unknown. Trimming left V 0 bases short and J 3 bases short, with 6 bases between. CDR3 length: 14 amino acids. Germline V gene data show CDR1 as MNHEY and CDR2 as SVGAGI. The source of the sample is a study of human T cells and chemical hapten exposure. Study information: Diphenylcyclopropenone doses were given weekly to the scalps of patients across the roughly 25-week study. Broader study findings: Healthy individuals' immune responses may differ from those of donors, who had alopecia.

Documented time point: pre-sensitization, week 0. The treatment was: therapeutic diphenylcyclopropenone sensitization with weekly scalp DPC. TCRdb passed the RACE reads through MiXCR, listing each CDR3 protein once. The sample holds 380,000 or so distinct CDR3 sequences, roughly 6% seen once. The sample consisted of whole blood, taken in connection with sensitization to the hapten diphenylcyclopropenone (DPC). The sequence was obtained from a woman in her late teens or twenties with alopecia areata. Some clones in this sample may be carry-over from other donors' samples. The rearrangement links TRBV6-5 to TRBJ1-3; possibly TRBD1 for D (5 bases). The CDR3 is CASSYSGVGNTIYF. The DNA of the CDR3 is TGTGCCAGCAGTTACTCAGGGGTTGGAAACACCATATATTTT.